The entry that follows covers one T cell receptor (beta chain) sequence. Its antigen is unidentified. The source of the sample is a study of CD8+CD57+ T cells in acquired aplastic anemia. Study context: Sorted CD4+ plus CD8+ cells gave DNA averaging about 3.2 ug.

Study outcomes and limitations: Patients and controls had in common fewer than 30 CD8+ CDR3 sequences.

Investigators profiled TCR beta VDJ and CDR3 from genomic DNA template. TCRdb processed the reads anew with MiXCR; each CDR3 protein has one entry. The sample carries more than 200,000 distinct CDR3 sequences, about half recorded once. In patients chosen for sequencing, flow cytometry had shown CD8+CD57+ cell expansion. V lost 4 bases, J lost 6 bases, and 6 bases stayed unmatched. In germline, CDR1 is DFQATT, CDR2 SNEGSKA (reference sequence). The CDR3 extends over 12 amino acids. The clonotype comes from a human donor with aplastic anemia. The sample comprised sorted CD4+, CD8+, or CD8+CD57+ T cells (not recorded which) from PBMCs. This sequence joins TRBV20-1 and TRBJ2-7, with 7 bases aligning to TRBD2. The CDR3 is CSAIGGGAEQYF. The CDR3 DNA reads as TGCAGTGCTATAGGCGGGGGAGCCGAGCAGTACTTC.